These 25 T cell receptor beta chains were all obtained from the same sample, sequenced in a study of blood T cell repertoires in COVID-19. The assay was immunoSEQ multiplex PCR, and TCRdb's table has in-frame clones only and misses some. Found here are over 10,000 clones, under 95% of them singletons; the top ten hold roughly an eighth. Sequenced input: peripheral blood. These receptors came from a man aged 70 or older with active COVID-19.

The count of this clone is one. The gene calls are TRBV23-1 and TRBJ1-1; TRBD1 matches 7 bases. TRBV23-1 is recorded as an ORF, its role being uncertain. V gave up 7 bases and J gave up 1 base; unmatched junction bases: 6. The length of the CDR3 is 14 residues. Here the CDR3 reads CASNLTGPNTEAFF. The CDR3 region has the DNA TGCGCCAGCAACCTGACAGGGCCGAACACTGAAGCTTTCTTT.

The chain employs TRBV15 and TRBJ1-2; tentatively, D is TRBD1 (5 bases). V lost 3 bases and J 3 bases, leaving 11 bases between the germline ends. Germline CDR1 and CDR2: LNHNV and YYDKDF (reference sequence). The CDR3 sequence is 14 residues long. For the CDR3, the DNA is TGTGCCACCAGCAGTTACGCGGGGGACTATGGCTACACCTTC. Translating it yields CATSSYAGDYGYTF.

The gene calls are TRBV29-1 and TRBJ1-4; TRBD1 aligns across 8 bases. Germline V gives CDR1 SQVTM, CDR2 ANQGSEA. The CDR3 is 13 amino acids. V lost 6 bases to trimming and J lost 1 base; unmatched junction nucleotides: 1. Written as DNA, the CDR3 is TGCAGCGTAGGACAGGGAACTAATGAAAAACTGTTTTTT. Its translation: CSVGQGTNEKLFF.

This chain connects TRBV9 to TRBJ2-7, with 7 bases aligning to TRBD1. Germline CDR1 reads SGDLS; CDR2 reads YYNGEE. V lost 0 bases and J lost 2; bases outside the gene matches: 2. This CDR3 spans 14 amino acids. In DNA form, the CDR3 reads TGTGCCAGCAGCGTAGCGACAGGGCCCTACGAGCAGTACTTC. Translation gives CASSVATGPYEQYF.

This rearrangement joins TRBV19 to TRBJ2-3; 15 nucleotides agree with TRBD2. Germline CDR1 reads LNHDA; CDR2 reads SQIVND (reference sequence). CDR3 size: 16 residues. V lost 6 bases, J lost 3 bases, and 4 bases stayed unmatched. The chain's CDR3 is CASSQGLAGGTDTQYF. The CDR3 DNA sequence: TGTGCCAGTAGCCAGGGACTAGCGGGGGGTACAGATACGCAGTATTTT.

This sequence joins TRBV18 and TRBJ1-1; perhaps TRBD1 as D (5 bases). The CDR3 has 15 amino acids. Per germline, CDR1 KGHSH and CDR2 LQKENI. The germline V and J ends were trimmed by 4 bases and 3 bases, with 15 bases remaining between them. This CDR3 is CASSHFGEGYTEAFF. The CDR3 region has the DNA TGTGCCAGCTCACATTTTGGGGAGGGGTACACTGAAGCTTTCTTT.

Turning to this clone: The same CDR3 is also encoded by other DNA sequences in this sample. The CDR3 nucleotides are TGCGCCAGCAGCTTGGATGACAGAGAGTATTCACCCCTCCACTTT. Translated: CASSLDDREYSPLHF. V and J are TRBV5-1 and TRBJ1-6; D is perhaps TRBD1 (5 bases). Germline V CDR1 and CDR2: SGHRS, YFSETQ. Trimming shortened V by 0 bases and J by 8 bases, and 12 bases separated the two germline ends. The CDR3 contains 15 residues.

The chain recombines TRBV6-5 with TRBJ2-1; TRBD2 matches at 11 bases. This CDR3 contains 15 residues. V lost 4 bases, J lost 3 bases, and 2 bases stayed unmatched. CDR1 MNHEY and CDR2 SVGAGI come from the germline V gene. CDR3 sequence (DNA): TGTGCCAGCAGTTTTAGCGGGGGGGGCTACAATGAGCAGTTCTTC. It codes for CASSFSGGGYNEQFF.

The chain is built from TRBV6-1 and TRBJ1-1; D not certain. V was trimmed by 2 bases and J by 4 bases, leaving 14 bases between them. The CDR3 contains 15 residues. Germline CDR1 and CDR2: MNHNS and SASEGT. CDR3 DNA: TGTGCCAGCAGTGAAAACGGTGAAGGGAGCACTGAAGCTTTCTTT. This encodes CASSENGEGSTEAFF.

The chain links TRBV10-2 to TRBJ2-5; the D gene is possibly TRBD2 (6 bases). CDR1 is WSHSY, CDR2 SAAADI, per germline. CDR3 length: 12 residues. Between the trimmed V and J ends, which lost 5 bases and 10 bases, there was a span of 14 bases. The CDR3 sequence: CASSNPSGSQYF. Here the CDR3 DNA reads TGCGCCAGCAGTAACCCCTCCGGGAGCCAGTACTTC.

The genes are TRBV18 and TRBJ1-2; D is possibly TRBD1 (6 bases). CDR1 and CDR2 (germline): KGHSH, LQKENI. The CDR3 spans 14 residues. V was clipped by 10 bases and J by 4 bases, with 19 bases between them. The CDR3 nucleotides are TGTGCCACCGCGGCGGGGGGGCTCGGCTATGGCTACACCTTC. Amino acids: CATAAGGLGYGYTF.

This chain connects TRBV10-3 to TRBJ2-7, with TRBD1 identical over 7 bases. The V and J ends lost 8 bases and 4 bases, in that order; junction bases with no gene match: 2. The germline V gene has CDR1 ENHRY and CDR2 SYGVKD. The length of the CDR3 is 11 residues. The CDR3 region is CAIRQGYEQYF. CDR3 coding DNA: TGTGCCATCCGACAGGGTTACGAGCAGTACTTC.

The J gene is TRBJ2-5, the V gene TRBV11-2; 10 positions agree with TRBD2. CDR3 length: 14 amino acids. CDR1 SGHAT and CDR2 FQNNGV come from the germline V gene. V dropped 0 bases and J dropped 8; count of bases not matched to a gene: 3. The CDR3 reads CASSLDGLAVTQYF. The CDR3 DNA follows: TGTGCCAGCAGCTTAGACGGACTAGCGGTTACCCAGTACTTC.

The chain carries TRBV21-1 and TRBJ1-2. TRBV21-1 counts as a pseudogene. The CDR3 is 16 residues long. The CDR3 spells CASSKAGTAFLYGYTF. CDR3 DNA sequence: TGTGCCAGCAGCAAAGCAGGGACTGCCTTTCTATATGGCTACACCTTC.

Comment on this clone: An end of the junction differs from the germline gene, which may be a read error. CDR3 residues: CASSFTGGSSYDEQFF. The CDR3 nucleotides are TGTGCCAGCAGCTTCACAGGGGGCTCCAGCTACGATGAGCAGTTCTTC. The chain recombines TRBV7-6 with TRBJ2-1, with TRBD1 matching 9 bases. Per the germline V gene, CDR1 is SGHVS and CDR2 is FNYEAQ. The CDR3 extends over 16 amino acids.

This chain uses TRBV6-5 with TRBJ2-7; tentatively, D is TRBD2 (5 bases). Deletions cut 4 bases from V and 6 bases from J, with 22 bases between. Germline-derived CDR1 and CDR2 are MNHEY and SVGAGI. CDR3 length: 16 amino acids. The CDR3 protein is CASSFSRRGGDGEQYF. The CDR3 DNA reads as TGTGCCAGCAGTTTCTCCCGTCGGGGTGGGGATGGCGAGCAGTACTTC.

This clone was detected only once. The chain has TRBV7-2 and TRBJ2-1; the D gene is possibly TRBD1 (7 bases). The CDR3 is made up of 18 amino acids. Germline-derived CDR1 and CDR2 are SGHTA and FQGNSA. Trimming removed 2 bases from V and 3 bases from J, with 20 bases in between. For the CDR3, the DNA is TGTGCCAGCAGCTTAATCCAGCGGGCGAACAGGGGCTACAATGAGCAGTTCTTC. Its protein product is CASSLIQRANRGYNEQFF.

The V gene is TRBV6-5, the J gene TRBJ1-2; 9 bases line up with TRBD1. The V segment lost 6 bases and the J segment 8 bases; nucleotides outside the gene matches: 7. Germline CDR1 MNHEY, CDR2 SVGAGI. The CDR3 is made up of 13 amino acids. CDR3 sequence: CASSRPDRGGYTF. The CDR3 region has the DNA TGTGCCAGCAGCCGTCCGGACAGGGGAGGCTACACCTTC.

V gene TRBV5-6 combines with J gene TRBJ1-2, with TRBD1 identical over 9 bases. Germline CDR1 and CDR2: SGHDT and YYEEEE. The J segment lost 8 bases and the V segment lost 0 bases, leaving 5 bases of the junction unmatched. The CDR3 consists of 14 residues. The CDR3 coding sequence is TGTGCCAGCAGCTTGGGAACAGGGGGCAGGGGCTACACCTTC. It encodes CASSLGTGGRGYTF. The variable domain in full, with the rest retrieved from reference TRBV5-6 and TRBJ1-2, is DAGVTQSPTHLIKTRGQQVTLRCSPKSGHDTVSWYQQALGQGPQFIFQYYEEEERQRGNFPDRFSGHQFPNYSSELNVNALLLGDSALYLCASSLGTGGRGYTFGSGTRLTVV.

The chain recombines TRBV7-6 with TRBJ1-1; 8 bases are a match to TRBD1. Losses at the gene ends were 1 base for V and 1 base for J; bases not matched to a gene: 11. This CDR3 spans 18 amino acids. The V gene's germline CDR1 is SGHVS and CDR2 FNYEAQ. The CDR3 spells CASSLGGTGRKGNTEAFF. The CDR3, as DNA: TGTGCCAGCAGCTTAGGAGGGACAGGTAGGAAGGGGAACACTGAAGCTTTCTTT.

CDR3 DNA: TGTGCCAGCAGTGATGCGTCCCGCGGGACCTACGAGCAGTACTTC. Protein: CASSDASRGTYEQYF. The chain is built from TRBV2 and TRBJ2-7; TRBD2 is a possible D gene (6 bases). V dropped 3 bases and J dropped 2 bases, with 14 bases sitting between them. CDR3 length equals 15 residues. Germline assignment: CDR1 SNHLY and CDR2 FYNNEI.

This chain joins TRBV11-3 and TRBJ1-3; the D is unclear. V was pared by 5 bases and J by 7 bases, with 12 bases between. Germline CDR1 and CDR2: SGHNT and YENEEA. The CDR3 runs to 13 residues. The CDR3 DNA sequence: TGTGCCAGCAGCCCCCTCCATCGGAACACCATATATTTT. Amino acids: CASSPLHRNTIYF.

The chain uses TRBV18 and TRBJ2-5; D possibly corresponds to TRBD1 (6 bases). CDR1 is KGHSH, CDR2 LQKENI, per germline. V lost 3 bases and J lost 3, with 11 bases in between. This CDR3 is built from 14 residues. The CDR3 reads CASSPLRGKETQYF. The CDR3 DNA sequence: TGTGCCAGCTCACCTCTCAGGGGAAAAGAGACCCAGTACTTC.

The rearrangement links TRBV9 to TRBJ1-2; D unclear. This CDR3 is built from 14 residues. The V end lost 4 bases, the J end lost 0 bases, and 10 bases lay between the germline ends. The germline gives CDR1 SGDLS, CDR2 YYNGEE. The DNA for the CDR3 is TGTGCCAGCAGCACTAGGACCGCTAACTATGGCTACACCTTC. It is translated as CASSTRTANYGYTF.

This chain connects TRBV5-6 to TRBJ2-7; maybe TRBD2 (5 bases). CDR1 and CDR2 from the germline V gene are SGHDT and YYEEEE. Trimming stripped 0 bases from V and 9 bases from J, with 10 bases between. The CDR3 is 12 residues long. The DNA for the CDR3 is TGTGCCAGCAGCTTGGCGGCGAGCGGGCAGTACTTC. It yields the protein CASSLAASGQYF.